This entry concerns a single TCR beta chain. Method: immunoSEQ multiplex PCR; TCRdb's copy keeps in-frame clones and lacks some. The sample lists some 150,000 clones, 91% occurring once. This sample was included in a study of control samples from healthy donors and cancer patients. The germline V and J ends were trimmed by 0 bases and 0 bases, with 9 bases remaining between them. This CDR3 has 16 amino acids. Germline CDR1 reads SEHNR; CDR2 reads FQNEAQ (reference sequence). Sequences were obtained from blood. This TCR derives from a young man in good health. The chain carries TRBV7-9 and TRBJ1-5; no clear D gene. CDR3 amino acids: CASSLASGYSNQPQHF. CDR3 DNA sequence: TGTGCCAGCAGCTTAGCGTCAGGCTATAGCAATCAGCCCCAGCATTTT.